Listed below are T cell receptor beta chains from one sample, sequenced in a study of cytomegalovirus exposure and HLA in healthy donors. Here immunoSEQ multiplex PCR was the method, and the copy in TCRdb shows in-frame clones only, minus some. The profile shows around 170,000 clones, less than 80% of them singletons. Sequencing input: PBMCs. These receptors originate from a man aged 18 to 30 in good health and CMV-seronegative. CDR3s include the opening cysteine and the closing phenylalanine or tryptophan. The order of the fields is V gene, clone size, J gene, CDR3 protein. Size values are once, few and many counts, or a class for expanded clones, and some rows have none.

TRBV28	once	TRBJ1-2	CASSFLRGQVSGGYTF
TRBV11-1	-	TRBJ2-1	CASSSERGGGTSYNEQFF
TRBV2	-	TRBJ1-5	CASSEGGQPQHF
TRBV2	few	TRBJ1-5	CASSYSQVTYSNQPQHF
TRBV10-3	-	TRBJ2-7	CAITQGGSSYEQYF
TRBV29-1	-	TRBJ2-5	CSVGPTLAGGAGTQYF
TRBV28	-	TRBJ2-3	CASSLSGTDTQYF
TRBV7-9	-	TRBJ2-3	CASSPSISGDTQYF
TRBV7-9	few	TRBJ1-5	CASSPQGVYQPQHF
TRBV27	-	TRBJ2-3	CASSSLRGGADTDTQYF
TRBV5-1	few	TRBJ2-7	CASSPPGTSGPSYEQYF
TRBV6-5	-	TRBJ2-7	CASSYSISSLSYEQYF
TRBV5-1	-	TRBJ2-7	CASSLTLARNYEQYF
TRBV10-3	-	TRBJ2-2	CASTGDPGELFF
TRBV6-5	-	TRBJ1-2	CASSNVQGYTF
TRBV5-1	-	TRBJ2-3	CASSLESFWTDTQYF
TRBV2	-	TRBJ1-6	CASSEASGTGGQKSYNSPLHF
TRBV5-1	-	TRBJ1-1	CASSLLRDTEAFF
TRBV19	once	TRBJ1-5	CASSIDHRGYNQPQHF
TRBV28	-	TRBJ1-5	CASQSRLYSNQPQHF
TRBV9	few	TRBJ2-3	CASSVGSVVGDTQYF
TRBV4-1	-	TRBJ1-4	CASSPHDRVNEKLFF
TRBV19	-	TRBJ2-3	CASSSNRGRDTQYF
TRBV5-4	-	TRBJ1-1	CASSPGTGATNTEAFF
TRBV19	-	TRBJ1-1	CATQVGVTMNTEAFF
TRBV29-1	-	TRBJ1-5	CSARSQGIQHF
TRBV10-2	few	TRBJ1-3	CASRQTGTGNTIYF
TRBV11-3	-	TRBJ2-2	CASSLAGTGEFGNTGELFF
TRBV4-1	-	TRBJ1-2	CASSQATGTAYGYTF
TRBV5-5	once	TRBJ2-5	CASSRAAGREETQYF
TRBV2	-	TRBJ2-1	CASKWAGSNNEQFF
TRBV9	-	TRBJ1-4	CASSGQGTNEKLFF
TRBV7-3	-	TRBJ2-1	CASSLSWRGSSYNEQFF
TRBV5-5	once	TRBJ2-1	CASSRRTAGILYNEQFF